These 2 T cell receptor beta chains came from one sample sequenced in a study of cytomegalovirus exposure and HLA in healthy donors. The primer mix had 60 Vbeta and 13 Jbeta primers. The table came from immunoSEQ multiplex PCR; TCRdb's copy has only in-frame clones and leaves some out. The sample holds approximately 100,000 clones, roughly 84% seen once. The material sequenced was PBMCs. The receptors come from a woman aged 18-29 years in good health and CMV-seronegative.

V usage is TRBV10-3 and J usage is TRBJ2-5; D unresolved. Germline values: CDR1 ENHRY, CDR2 SYGVKD. V was pared by 0 bases and J by 1 base, with 6 bases between. There are 14 residues in the CDR3. Here the CDR3 reads CAISESVGQETQYF. The CDR3 region has the DNA TGTGCCATCAGTGAGTCGGTCGGCCAAGAGACCCAGTACTTC.

This clone was seen a handful of times. The rearrangement uses TRBV6-1 and TRBJ2-7; D uncertain. Germline CDR1 reads MNHNS; CDR2 reads SASEGT. The CDR3 covers 10 residues. The V gene lost 4 bases and the J gene lost 6 bases, with 4 bases spanning the gap. The CDR3 DNA reads as TGTGCCAGCAGTGTTATCGAGCAGTACTTC. This translates into CASSVIEQYF.